A single sample gave rise to the 12 T cell receptor delta chains below, sequenced in a study of gamma-delta chains in newborns, infants, children. TCRdb re-called the reads through CATT. Among more than 7,000 delta-chain clones listed, approximately 22% were seen once. The sample was blood. The receptor set was obtained from a child who was a newborn, infant or young child, either healthy, febrile or measles-vaccinated (not recorded which).

This clone came up a few times. A junction boundary mismatches the germline segment, possibly from a read error. Other DNA sequences in this specimen translate into the identical CDR3. V usage is TRDV2 and J usage is TRDJ1, with 11 bases identical to TRDD3. Germline V gene data show CDR1 as GEAIGNYY and CDR2 as EKD. The CDR3 totals 17 residues. CDR3 sequence reads: CACAALGDIGYTDKLIF. In DNA form, the CDR3 reads TGCGCCTGTGCCGCACTGGGGGATATCGGGTACACCGATAAACTCATCTTT.

This clone came up a few times. V is TRDV2 and J is TRDJ1, with 7 bases lining up with TRDD3. The CDR3 runs 20 residues. Germline CDR1 GEAIGNYY, CDR2 EKD. V lost 0 bases and J lost 0; bases outside the gene matches: 18. CDR3 in amino acids: CACDTVSITGDEKYTDKLIF. The DNA for the CDR3 is TGTGCCTGTGACACCGTGAGTATAACTGGGGATGAGAAGTACACCGATAAACTCATCTTT.

This chain connects TRDV2 to TRDJ1; a possible D gene is TRDD3 (5 bases). V was trimmed by 0 bases and J by 0 bases, leaving 16 bases between them. This CDR3 has 17 residues. Germline V CDR1 and CDR2: GEAIGNYY, EKD. CDR3 region: CACDTVGRGADTDKLIF. Here the CDR3 DNA reads TGTGCCTGTGACACCGTAGGCCGGGGGGCTGACACCGATAAACTCATCTTT.

The chain couples TRDV2 to TRDJ1; 12 bases agree with TRDD3. V lost 3 bases to trimming and J lost 4 bases; unmatched junction nucleotides: 20. This CDR3 region has 20 residues. The germline V gene has CDR1 GEAIGNYY and CDR2 EKD. The CDR3 nucleotides are TGTGCCTGTGACGCGATTCCTACAGCTGGACTGGGGGATACCAACGATAAACTCATCTTT. This gives the protein CACDAIPTAGLGDTNDKLIF.

This clone was seen more than once but under ten times. The V and J genes are TRDV2 and TRDJ3, with TRDD3 identical over 13 bases. CDR3 length equals 21 residues. From germline, CDR1 is GEAIGNYY and CDR2 EKD. J lost 0 bases, V lost 0 bases, and 7 bases had no gene match. The CDR3 loop is CACDTADWGIRSSWDTRQMFF. The CDR3 bases are TGTGCCTGTGACACCGCTGACTGGGGGATACGGAGCTCCTGGGACACCCGACAGATGTTTTTC.

The chain combines TRDV2 with TRDJ1; D possibly corresponds to TRDD3 (6 bases). The germline V and J ends were trimmed by 1 base and 2 bases, with 13 bases remaining between them. CDR1 GEAIGNYY and CDR2 EKD come from the germline V gene. The CDR3 totals 15 residues. DNA of the CDR3: TGTGCCTGTGACACTGTAGGGATAATGACCGATAAACTCATCTTT. The encoded protein is CACDTVGIMTDKLIF.

Of note for this clone: One end of the junction fails to match germline, which may point to a read error. At the DNA level, this CDR3 is encoded by other sequences in the same sample as well. The chain combines TRDV2 with TRDJ1; 9 bases line up with TRDD3. Germline lookup yields CDR1 GEAIGNYY and CDR2 EKD. This CDR3 has 18 residues. The CDR3 is CACDTVGLGDGYTDKLIF. In DNA form, the CDR3 reads TGTGCCTGCGACACCGTGGGTCTGGGGGATGGGTACACCGATAAACTCATCTTT.

Points on this clone: Other nucleotide sequences from this sample produce the same CDR3. The genes are TRDV2 and TRDJ3; 11 bases are shared with TRDD3. Germline CDR1 GEAIGNYY, CDR2 EKD. The CDR3 covers 19 residues. V gave up 0 bases and J gave up 7 bases; unmatched junction bases: 10. The CDR3 nucleotides are TGTGCCTGTGACACCGTAGTGGGGGATACGAAAATTGACACCCGACAGATGTTTTTC. Encoded protein: CACDTVVGDTKIDTRQMFF.

V and J are TRDV2 and TRDJ1, with 11 bases lining up with TRDD3. The CDR3 is 15 residues long. Per germline, CDR1 GEAIGNYY and CDR2 EKD. The V and J ends lost 0 bases and 3 bases, in that order; junction bases with no gene match: 2. DNA for the CDR3: TGTGCCTGTGACACCCTGGGGGATACTGCCGATAAACTCATCTTT. Its protein product is CACDTLGDTADKLIF.

This clone occurred a few times. A much larger clone differs from this one at a single base, so this may be a read error. The sample holds other DNA sequences that translate to the same CDR3. The chain uses TRDV2 and TRDJ1; 12 nucleotides match TRDD3. The CDR3 is made up of 19 amino acids. The germline CDR1 and CDR2 sequences are GEAIGNYY and EKD. CDR3 protein: CACEPMSGGYASDTDKLIF. Written as DNA, the CDR3 is TGTGCCTGTGAACCGATGTCTGGGGGATACGCGTCGGACACTGATAAACTCATCTTT.

The table lists this clone with a few counts. The rearrangement uses TRDV2 and TRDJ1; 9 nucleotides align to TRDD3. The J segment lost 0 bases and the V segment lost 3 bases, leaving 7 bases of the junction unmatched. This CDR3 spans 16 amino acids. Looked up from germline, CDR1 is GEAIGNYY and CDR2 is EKD. In nucleotides, the CDR3 is TGTGCCTGTGACCTTCTTTCTGGGGGATACACCGATAAACTCATCTTT. This translates into CACDLLSGGYTDKLIF.

J is TRDJ1 and V is TRDV2; 9 nucleotides match TRDD3. Germline V lookup: CDR1 GEAIGNYY, CDR2 EKD. The CDR3 is made up of 19 amino acids. Trimming removed 1 base from V and 0 bases from J; junction bases left unmatched: 14. The CDR3 sequence is CACDTLLGEDPEYTDKLIF. The CDR3 region has the DNA TGTGCCTGTGACACTTTACTGGGGGAAGACCCCGAGTACACCGATAAACTCATCTTT.